This TCR beta chain derives from a study of CD8 T cells in ankylosing spondylitis. Notes on the study in general: Disease-linked clones were found to be CD8+ and relatively rare in peripheral blood. Disease-linked clones reportedly concentrated significantly in matched ankylosing spondylitis synovial fluid. Characteristic of ankylosing spondylitis blood, it appeared, was a TCR beta motif comprising several highly homologous variants.

5'-RACE, quantitative and with molecular barcodes, yielded the TCR beta libraries. MiXCR, applied by TCRdb to the 5' RACE reads, yields one record per CDR3 protein. The table includes over 150,000 distinct CDR3 sequences, around 13% detected once. This clonotype was seen many times. What it binds is unknown. Trimming pared 4 bases from V and 8 bases from J, leaving 14 bases between. This CDR3 has 12 amino acids. In germline, CDR1 is SQVTM, CDR2 ANQGSEA. Sequencing input: blood, either unsorted or a sorted T cell fraction (not recorded which). This sequence originates from a male donor with ankylosing spondylitis or in good health (not recorded which). The J gene is TRBJ1-1, the V gene TRBV29-1; D unclear. The CDR3 region has the DNA TGCAGCGTTGTGGCTATGAGAGCCGAAGCTTTCTTT. This gives the protein CSVVAMRAEAFF.